Detailed here is one T cell receptor (beta chain). V was clipped by 0 bases and J by 7 bases; unmatched bases: 4. This CDR3 is 15 amino acids long. Germline CDR1 is MNHEY and CDR2 is SMNVEV (reference sequence). The entry originates in a study of cytomegalovirus exposure and HLA in healthy donors. Only in-frame clones appear in the TCRdb table, and some are missing; sequencing was by immunoSEQ multiplex PCR. There are some 76,000 clones in the sample; approximately 93% occur only once, and approximately 3.3% lies in the top ten. The donors belonged to the roughly 120-subject validation cohort, separate from the approximately 670-subject first cohort.

This sequence joins TRBV27 and TRBJ1-1, with 11 bases aligning to TRBD1. The specimen sequenced was PBMCs. The receptor was derived from a woman between 18 and 30 years old in good health and CMV-seropositive. DNA of the CDR3: TGTGCCAGCAGTTTATCCGGGGGGACAGGGGGTGAAGCTTTCTTT. Translation: CASSLSGGTGGEAFF.